This TCR beta chain was captured by sequencing in a study of cytomegalovirus exposure and HLA in healthy donors. The CDR3 is made up of 16 amino acids. V was clipped by 3 bases and J by 3 bases; unmatched bases: 7. Germline V gene lookup returns CDR1 MGHRA and CDR2 YSYEKL. Regarding the study as a whole: Analyzed later, association rates of TCRs varied across HLA loci, with DRB1 most and HLA-C fewest. Later analysis demonstrated an association between a missense DCLRE1C variant and TCR beta V- and J-gene trimming.

The PCR made use of 60 Vbeta and 13 Jbeta primers. Some clones are missing from TCRdb's copy, which holds only in-frame ones; the method was immunoSEQ multiplex PCR. The table gives tens of thousands of clones; the top ten clones make up approximately 4% of it. Regarding this clone: Its specificity is unknown.

The source of this sequence is a man aged 40-50 years in good health and CMV-seronegative. The chain combines TRBV4-1 with TRBJ2-7; 11 positions match TRBD2. What was sequenced was PBMCs. CDR3 sequence reads: CASSQVIAGGIYEQYF. The CDR3 DNA reads TGCGCCAGCAGCCAGGTGATAGCGGGAGGGATCTACGAGCAGTACTTC.